Listed below are T cell receptor beta chains from one sample, sequenced in a study of cytomegalovirus exposure and HLA in healthy donors. Clones were read by immunoSEQ multiplex PCR, and TCRdb kept only the in-frame ones, dropping some. The table shows about 82,000 clones, with more than 60% occurring only once. Material for sequencing was PBMCs. The receptors stem from a male donor in good health and CMV-seropositive. The conserved cysteine and the conserved F or W are not part of the CDR3 here.

>TRBV28|TRBJ2-1|15
ASSLLIQGSSYNEQF
>TRBV4-1|TRBJ2-6|16
ASSQVTLPSSGANVLT
>TRBV11-2|TRBJ2-7|12
ASSLARYSYEQY
>TRBV7-8|TRBJ2-1|15
ASSSPRRTSPYNEQF
>TRBV7-9|TRBJ1-2|13
ASSRTRLDNYGYT
>TRBV4-1|TRBJ1-2|12
ASSQTPAVGGYT
>TRBV15|TRBJ1-1|13
ATSSDRGMNTEAF
>TRBV29-1|TRBJ1-2|11
SVEGTGVYGYT
>TRBV28|TRBJ1-1|10
ASSLGGSEAF
>TRBV15|TRBJ1-6|14
ATSRSSRQGVSPLH
>TRBV28|TRBJ2-1|12
ASSSIAGGREQF
>TRBV6-5|TRBJ2-7|13
ASRLGQGGTYEQY
>TRBV28|TRBJ2-2|11
ASSSPRTGELF
>TRBV28|TRBJ1-6|14
ASSFQGSSYNSPLH
>TRBV11-2|TRBJ1-1|11
ASSPDRGTEAF
>TRBV4-1|TRBJ1-3|15
ASSQEAASQAGNTIY
>TRBV29-1|TRBJ1-2|13
STWYFTGRAHGYT
>TRBV11-2|TRBJ1-6|16
ASSPSFSLLGRGSPLH
>TRBV4-1|TRBJ2-7|14
ASSQVSTGTSYEQY
>TRBV19|TRBJ1-3|13
ASSLGLTSGNTIY
>TRBV4-1|TRBJ2-7|12
ASSPLAGGHEQY
>TRBV6-5|TRBJ2-2|12
ASSSGGRTGELF
>TRBV5-1|TRBJ1-2|11
ASRWTGSDGYT
>TRBV6-1|TRBJ2-7|13
ASSEDQGFPYEQY
>TRBV19|TRBJ1-5|14
ASRDRLVFSNQPQH
>TRBV9|TRBJ1-5|15
ASSASGLAWSNQPQH
>TRBV10-3|TRBJ1-5|11
AISHEGDQPQH
>TRBV5-4|TRBJ2-1|13
ASSLGLGTRDEQF
>TRBV7-2|TRBJ1-6|14
ASRSTGSSYNSPLH
>TRBV19|TRBJ2-7|11
ASSTQGGSEQY
>TRBV6-5|TRBJ2-3|11
ASSPGLWGPQY
>TRBV5-1|TRBJ2-5|11
ASRPTGVETQY
>TRBV7-9|TRBJ1-4|13
ASSLTGTVGEKLF
>TRBV28|TRBJ1-2|12
ASSSFRANYGYT
>TRBV6-4|TRBJ2-1|12
ASSGTGELNEQF
>TRBV2|TRBJ2-7|11
ASKVTRENEQY
>TRBV2|TRBJ2-7|11
ASGGGGSYEQY
>TRBV4-1|TRBJ2-2|14
ASSRISGRLGGELF
>TRBV6-5|TRBJ1-2|13
ASSYSGAGGYGYT
>TRBV5-1|TRBJ1-4|13
ASSSNQDINEKLF
>TRBV27|TRBJ1-5|10
ARLQGNQPQH
>TRBV5-1|TRBJ2-7|18
ASSWGQGSLRRSLSYEQY
>TRBV7-2|TRBJ2-3|13
ASSGRTGGGDTQY
>TRBV15|TRBJ1-1|14
ATSRGIDRANTEAF
>TRBV6-5|TRBJ2-1|10
ASSYGGNEQF
>TRBV5-6|TRBJ1-2|9
ASSFSGGYT
>TRBV27|TRBJ2-5|11
ASNNGGQETQY
>TRBV27|TRBJ1-5|12
ASSSGQYYQPQH
>TRBV7-2|TRBJ1-1|13
ASIRQGARNTEAF
>TRBV30|TRBJ2-3|11
AWTSGSSDTQY
>TRBV6-1|TRBJ2-7|11
ASGRGGGYEQY
>TRBV6-5|TRBJ1-2|13
ASRRDRGANYGYT
>TRBV28|TRBJ1-1|13
ASTPGGQGRCEAF
>TRBV27|TRBJ1-6|11
ASSLGGNSPLH
>TRBV7-9|TRBJ1-6|13
ASSLGDRVDSPLH
>TRBV2|TRBJ2-1|8
ASSVSEQF
>TRBV4-1|TRBJ1-6|14
ASSQEQGASNSPLH